Below are 3 T cell receptor beta chains sequenced from a single sample in a study of glioma-infiltrating T cells. Amplification of TCR alpha and beta CDR3 regions from RNA used iRepertoire nested multiplex PCR. From the multiplex PCR reads, TCRdb called clonotypes with MiXCR, one entry per CDR3 protein. The sample comprises more than 95,000 distinct CDR3 sequences, less than 30% of which are singletons, and around 15% rests with the top ten. Sample: glioma tissue, nonneoplastic brain tissue, or PBMCs (not recorded which). Source of these receptors: a human donor with low-grade glioma or glioblastoma, undergoing nonglioma brain surgery, or in good health (not recorded which).

This clonotype was seen many times. The V call is TRBV6-1, the J call TRBJ2-7; 9 bases match TRBD1. Germline CDR1 reads MNHNS; CDR2 reads SASEGT. V lost 5 bases and J lost 0; bases outside the gene matches: 5. The length of the CDR3 is 15 residues. In DNA form, the CDR3 reads TGTGCCAGCAGTAGCCGGGACAGGGTCTCCTACGAGCAGTACTTC. It translates to CASSSRDRVSYEQYF.

Details on this clonotype: Possible read error: a much larger clone is one base away. This chain joins TRBV11-2 and TRBJ1-5; no firm D call. From germline, CDR1 is SGHAT and CDR2 FQNNGV. This CDR3 has 14 residues. For the CDR3, the DNA is TGTGTCAGCAGCCGCGGTCGGCTCAATCAGCCCCAGCATTTT. Protein: CVSSRGRLNQPQHF. Full variable domain (missing parts from reference TRBV11-2 and TRBJ1-5): EAGVAQSPRYKIIEKRQSVAFWCNPISGHATLYWYQQILGQGPKLLIQFQNNGVVDDSQLPKDRFSAERLKGVDSTLKIQPAKLEDSAVYLCVSSRGRLNQPQHFGDGTRLSIL.

There are many counts of this clonotype. The V call is TRBV7-2, the J call TRBJ2-1; D gene ambiguous. CDR1 and CDR2 (germline): SGHTA, FQGNSA. V was cut by 4 bases and J by 4 bases, with 11 bases left in between. The CDR3 has 14 residues. CDR3 sequence: CASSSTPQYNEQFF. In DNA, the CDR3 is TGTGCCAGCAGCTCCACCCCTCAATACAATGAGCAGTTCTTC.